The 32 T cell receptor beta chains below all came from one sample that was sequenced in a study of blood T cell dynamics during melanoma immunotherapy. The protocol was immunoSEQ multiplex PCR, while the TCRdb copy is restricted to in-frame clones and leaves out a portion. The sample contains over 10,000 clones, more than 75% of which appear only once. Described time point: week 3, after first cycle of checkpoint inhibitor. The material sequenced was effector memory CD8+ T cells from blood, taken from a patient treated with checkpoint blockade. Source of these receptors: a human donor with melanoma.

The CDR3 coding sequence is TGTGCCAGCAGCTTTGAACTCCCCCCGGAGACCCAGTACTTC. Protein product: CASSFELPPETQYF. The rearrangement joins TRBV7-6 to TRBJ2-5, with D unresolved. The V end lost 3 bases, the J end lost 5 bases, and 13 bases lay between the germline ends. Germline V gene lookup returns CDR1 SGHVS and CDR2 FNYEAQ. The CDR3 spans 14 residues.

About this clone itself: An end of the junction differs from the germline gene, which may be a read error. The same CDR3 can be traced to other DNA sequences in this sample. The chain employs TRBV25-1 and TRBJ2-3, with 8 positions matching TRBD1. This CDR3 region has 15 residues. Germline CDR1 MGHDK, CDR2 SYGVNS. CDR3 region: CASSESGQGADTQYF. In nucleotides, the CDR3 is TGTGCTAGCAGTGAATCCGGACAGGGAGCAGATACGCAGTATTTT.

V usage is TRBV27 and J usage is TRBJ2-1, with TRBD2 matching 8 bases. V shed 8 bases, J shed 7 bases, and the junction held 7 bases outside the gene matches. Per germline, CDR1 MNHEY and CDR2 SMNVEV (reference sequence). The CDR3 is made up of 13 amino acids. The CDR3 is CASAAAGVNEQFF. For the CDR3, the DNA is TGTGCCAGCGCGGCAGCGGGAGTTAATGAGCAGTTCTTC.

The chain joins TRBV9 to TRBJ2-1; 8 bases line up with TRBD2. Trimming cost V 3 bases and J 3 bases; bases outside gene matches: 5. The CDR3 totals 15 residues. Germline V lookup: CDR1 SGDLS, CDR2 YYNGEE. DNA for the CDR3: TGTGCCAGCAGCGCCAGCGGGAGCATCTACAATGAGCAGTTCTTC. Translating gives CASSASGSIYNEQFF. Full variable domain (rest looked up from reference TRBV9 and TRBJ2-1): DSGVTQTPKHLITATGQRVTLRCSPRSGDLSVYWYQQSLDQGLQFLIQYYNGEERAKGNILERFSAQQFPDLHSELNLSSLELGDSALYFCASSASGSIYNEQFFGPGTRLTVL.

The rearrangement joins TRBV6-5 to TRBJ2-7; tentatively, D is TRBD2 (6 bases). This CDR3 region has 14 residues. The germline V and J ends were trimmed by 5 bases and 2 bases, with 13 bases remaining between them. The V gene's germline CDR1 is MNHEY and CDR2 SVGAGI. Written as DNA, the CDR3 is TGTGCCAGCAGTGCCGGAGGGGACCCCTACGAGCAGTACTTC. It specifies CASSAGGDPYEQYF.

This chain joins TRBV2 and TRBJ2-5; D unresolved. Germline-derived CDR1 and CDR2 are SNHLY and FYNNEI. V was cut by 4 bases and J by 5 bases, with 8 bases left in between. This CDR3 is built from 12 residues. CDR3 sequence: CASSAPGETQYF. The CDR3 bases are TGTGCCAGCAGTGCGCCGGGTGAGACCCAGTACTTC. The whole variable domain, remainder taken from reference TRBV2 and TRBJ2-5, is EPEVTQTPSHQVTQMGQEVILRCVPISNHLYFYWYRQILGQKVEFLVSFYNNEISEKSEIFDDQFSVERPDGSNFTLKIRSTKLEDSAMYFCASSAPGETQYFGPGTRLLVL.

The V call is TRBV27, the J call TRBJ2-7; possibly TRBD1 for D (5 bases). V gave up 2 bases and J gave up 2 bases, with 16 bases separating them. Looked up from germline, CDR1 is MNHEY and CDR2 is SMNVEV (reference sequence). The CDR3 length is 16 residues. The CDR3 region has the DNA TGTGCCAGCAGTTTACGGCAGGGAATAGGGACCTACGAGCAGTACTTC. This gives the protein CASSLRQGIGTYEQYF.

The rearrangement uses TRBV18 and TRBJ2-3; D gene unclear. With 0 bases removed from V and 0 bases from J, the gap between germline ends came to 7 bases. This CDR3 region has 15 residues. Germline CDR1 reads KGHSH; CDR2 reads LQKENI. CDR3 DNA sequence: TGTGCCAGCTCACCACCAACATCTAGCACAGATACGCAGTATTTT. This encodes CASSPPTSSTDTQYF.

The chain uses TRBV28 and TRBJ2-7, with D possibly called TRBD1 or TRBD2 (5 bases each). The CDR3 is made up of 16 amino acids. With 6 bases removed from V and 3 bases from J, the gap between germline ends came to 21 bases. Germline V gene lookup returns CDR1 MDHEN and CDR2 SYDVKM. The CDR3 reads CASRLLTTGPIYEQYF. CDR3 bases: TGTGCCAGCAGACTCTTGACAACGGGACCGATCTACGAGCAGTACTTC.

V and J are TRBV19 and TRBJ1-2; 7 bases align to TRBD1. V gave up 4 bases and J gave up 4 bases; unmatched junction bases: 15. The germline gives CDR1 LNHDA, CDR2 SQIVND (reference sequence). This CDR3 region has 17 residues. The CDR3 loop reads CASSTPTGAGEPYGYTF. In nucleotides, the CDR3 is TGTGCCAGTAGTACGCCCACAGGGGCAGGGGAGCCCTATGGCTACACCTTC. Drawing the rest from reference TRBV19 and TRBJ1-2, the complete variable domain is DGGITQSPKYLFRKEGQNVTLSCEQNLNHDAMYWYRQDPGQGLRLIYYSQIVNDFQKGDIAEGYSVSREKKESFPLTVTSAQKNPTAFYLCASSTPTGAGEPYGYTFGSGTRLTVV.

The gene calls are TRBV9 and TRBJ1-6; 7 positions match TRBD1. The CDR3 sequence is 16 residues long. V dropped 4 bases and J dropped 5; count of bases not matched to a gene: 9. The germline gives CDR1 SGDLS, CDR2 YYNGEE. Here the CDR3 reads CASSPYGDRDNSPLHF. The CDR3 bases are TGTGCCAGCAGCCCCTACGGGGACAGAGATAATTCACCCCTCCACTTT.

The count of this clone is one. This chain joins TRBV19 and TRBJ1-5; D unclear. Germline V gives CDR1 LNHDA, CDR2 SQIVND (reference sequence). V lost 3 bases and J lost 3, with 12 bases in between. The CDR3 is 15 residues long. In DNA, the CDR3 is TGTGCCAGTAGTATGAGAGGAAATGACAATCAGCCCCAGCATTTT. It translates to CASSMRGNDNQPQHF.

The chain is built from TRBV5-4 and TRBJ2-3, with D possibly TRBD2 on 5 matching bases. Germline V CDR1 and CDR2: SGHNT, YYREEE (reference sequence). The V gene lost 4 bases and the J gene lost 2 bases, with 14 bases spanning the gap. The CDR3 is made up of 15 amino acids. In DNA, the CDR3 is TGTGCCAGCAGCCCCGTTGAGGGCCCCACAGATACGCAGTATTTT. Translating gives CASSPVEGPTDTQYF. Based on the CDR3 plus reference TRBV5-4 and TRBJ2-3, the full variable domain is ETGVTQSPTHLIKTRGQQVTLRCSSQSGHNTVSWYQQALGQGPQFIFQYYREEENGRGNFPPRFSGLQFPNYSSELNVNALELDDSALYLCASSPVEGPTDTQYFGPGTRLTVL.

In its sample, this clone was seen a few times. The DNA of the CDR3 is TGTGCCAGTAGTATGGGAGGCGGAAACACCATATATTTT. Translation: CASSMGGGNTIYF. The chain is built from TRBV19 and TRBJ1-3; no definite D call. V shed 3 bases and J shed 4 bases, with 7 bases lying between them. The CDR3 contains 13 residues. Germline CDR1 and CDR2: LNHDA and SQIVND (reference sequence).

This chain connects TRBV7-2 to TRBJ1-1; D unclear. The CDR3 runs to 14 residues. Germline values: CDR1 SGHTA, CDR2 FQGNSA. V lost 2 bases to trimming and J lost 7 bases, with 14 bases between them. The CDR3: CASSLYRGVNEAFF. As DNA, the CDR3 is TGTGCCAGCAGCTTATACCGGGGTGTTAATGAAGCTTTCTTT.

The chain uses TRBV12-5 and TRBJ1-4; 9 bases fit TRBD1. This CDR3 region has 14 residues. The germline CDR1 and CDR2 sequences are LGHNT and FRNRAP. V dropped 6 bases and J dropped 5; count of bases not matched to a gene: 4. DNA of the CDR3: TGTGCTAGTGGCCGGGACAGGGAGAATGAAAAACTGTTTTTT. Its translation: CASGRDRENEKLFF.

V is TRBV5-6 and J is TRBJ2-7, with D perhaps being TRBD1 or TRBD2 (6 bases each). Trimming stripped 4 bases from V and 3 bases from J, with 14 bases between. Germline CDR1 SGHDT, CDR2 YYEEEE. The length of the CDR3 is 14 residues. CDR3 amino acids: CASSTGAGYYEQYF. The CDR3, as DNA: TGTGCCAGCAGCACGGGGGCAGGTTACTACGAGCAGTACTTC.

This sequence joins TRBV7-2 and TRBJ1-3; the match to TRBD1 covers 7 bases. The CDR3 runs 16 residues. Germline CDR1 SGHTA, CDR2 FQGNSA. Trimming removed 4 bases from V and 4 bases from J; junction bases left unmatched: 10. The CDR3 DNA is TGTGCCAGCAGCTCTCCGGGACAGTGGGACGGAAACACCATATATTTT. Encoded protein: CASSSPGQWDGNTIYF. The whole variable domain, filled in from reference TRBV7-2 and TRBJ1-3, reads GAGVSQSPSNKVTEKGKDVELRCDPISGHTALYWYRQSLGQGLEFLIYFQGNSAPDKSGLPSDRFSAERTGGSVSTLTIQRTQQEDSAVYLCASSSPGQWDGNTIYFGEGSWLTVV.

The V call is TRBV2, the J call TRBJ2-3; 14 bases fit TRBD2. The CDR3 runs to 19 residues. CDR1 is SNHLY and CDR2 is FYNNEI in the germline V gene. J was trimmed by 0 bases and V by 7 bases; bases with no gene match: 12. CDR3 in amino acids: CASMGLTSGGGSSTDTQYF. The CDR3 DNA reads TGTGCCAGCATGGGGTTGACTAGCGGGGGGGGTTCCAGCACAGATACGCAGTATTTT.

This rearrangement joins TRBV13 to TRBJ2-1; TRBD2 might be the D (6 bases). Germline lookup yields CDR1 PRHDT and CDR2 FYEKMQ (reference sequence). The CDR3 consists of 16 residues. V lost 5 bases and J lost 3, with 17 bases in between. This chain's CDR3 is CASSPRQPGGYNEQFF. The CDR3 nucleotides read TGTGCCAGCAGCCCCCGACAGCCCGGGGGCTACAATGAGCAGTTCTTC.

CDR3 loop: CASSRGQSSYNEQFF. CDR3 bases: TGTGCCAGTAGTAGGGGACAGAGCTCCTACAATGAGCAGTTCTTC. This chain joins TRBV19 and TRBJ2-1; 7 bases align to TRBD1. The CDR3 covers 15 residues. CDR1 LNHDA and CDR2 SQIVND come from the germline V gene (reference sequence). V shed 4 bases and J 0 bases; nucleotides not matched to a gene: 3.

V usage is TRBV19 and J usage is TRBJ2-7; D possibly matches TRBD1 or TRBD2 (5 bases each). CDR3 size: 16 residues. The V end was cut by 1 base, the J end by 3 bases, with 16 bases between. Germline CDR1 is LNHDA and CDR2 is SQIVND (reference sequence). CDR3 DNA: TGTGCCAGTAGTATAGGATGGGGGAAGATGCACTACGAGCAGTACTTC. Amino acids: CASSIGWGKMHYEQYF. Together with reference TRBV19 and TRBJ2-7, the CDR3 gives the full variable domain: DGGITQSPKYLFRKEGQNVTLSCEQNLNHDAMYWYRQDPGQGLRLIYYSQIVNDFQKGDIAEGYSVSREKKESFPLTVTSAQKNPTAFYLCASSIGWGKMHYEQYFGPGTRLTVT.

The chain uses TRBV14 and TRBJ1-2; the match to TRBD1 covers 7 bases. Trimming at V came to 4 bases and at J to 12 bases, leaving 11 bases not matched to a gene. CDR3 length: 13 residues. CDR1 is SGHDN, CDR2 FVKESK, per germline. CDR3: CASSPHRGWDDTF. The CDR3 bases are TGTGCCAGCAGCCCACACAGGGGCTGGGATGACACCTTC.

The CDR3 region has the DNA TGTGCCAGCTCACCAGGGGTTTTGCGGGAGTGGACCCGATACTACAATGAGCAGTTCTTC. Residues: CASSPGVLREWTRYYNEQFF. This rearrangement joins TRBV18 to TRBJ2-1; 7 nucleotides line up with TRBD2. With V trimmed by 2 bases and J by 3 bases, 19 bases remained unmatched. This CDR3 is built from 20 residues. The germline gives CDR1 KGHSH, CDR2 LQKENI.

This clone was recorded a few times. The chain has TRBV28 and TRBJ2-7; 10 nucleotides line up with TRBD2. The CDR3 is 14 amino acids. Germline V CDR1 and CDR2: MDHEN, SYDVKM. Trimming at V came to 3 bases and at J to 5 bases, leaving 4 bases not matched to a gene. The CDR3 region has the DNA TGTGCCAGCAGTTTTCGACTAGCGGGCGACGAGCAGTACTTC. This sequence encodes CASSFRLAGDEQYF.

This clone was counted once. In DNA form, the CDR3 reads TGTGCCAGCAGCCAGACAGGGGGGAACATTCAGTACTTC. Amino acids: CASSQTGGNIQYF. The chain links TRBV14 to TRBJ2-4, with 9 bases lining up with TRBD1. CDR3 length: 13 residues. CDR1 is SGHDN and CDR2 is FVKESK in the germline V gene. With 3 bases clipped from V and 7 bases from J, the junction kept 1 base outside the gene matches.

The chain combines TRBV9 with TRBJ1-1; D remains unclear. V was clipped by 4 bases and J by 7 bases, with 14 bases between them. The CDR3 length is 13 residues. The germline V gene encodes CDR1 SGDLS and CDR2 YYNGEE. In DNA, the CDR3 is TGTGCCAGCAGCCCGACGGGCAATGGTGAAGCTTTCTTT. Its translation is CASSPTGNGEAFF.

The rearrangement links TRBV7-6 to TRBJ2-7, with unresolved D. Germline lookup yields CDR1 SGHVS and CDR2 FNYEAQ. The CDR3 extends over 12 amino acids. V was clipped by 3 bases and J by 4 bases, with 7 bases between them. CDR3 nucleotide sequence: TGTGCCAGCAGCTTGACCGATTACGAGCAGTACTTC. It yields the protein CASSLTDYEQYF.

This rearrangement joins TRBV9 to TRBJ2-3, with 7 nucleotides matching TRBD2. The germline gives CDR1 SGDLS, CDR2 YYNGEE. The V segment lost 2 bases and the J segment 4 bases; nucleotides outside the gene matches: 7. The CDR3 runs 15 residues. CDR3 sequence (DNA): TGTGCCAGCAGCGTCCGCGGGAGTGTAGCAGATACGCAGTATTTT. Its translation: CASSVRGSVADTQYF.

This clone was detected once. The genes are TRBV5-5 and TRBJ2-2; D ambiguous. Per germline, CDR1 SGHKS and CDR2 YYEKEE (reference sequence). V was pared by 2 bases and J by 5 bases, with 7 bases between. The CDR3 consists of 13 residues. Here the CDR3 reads CASSFLGTGELFF. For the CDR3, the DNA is TGTGCCAGCAGCTTTCTGGGAACCGGGGAGCTGTTTTTT. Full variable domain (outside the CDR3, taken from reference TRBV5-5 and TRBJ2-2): DAGVTQSPTHLIKTRGQQVTLRCSPISGHKSVSWYQQVLGQGPQFIFQYYEKEERGRGNFPDRFSARQFPNYSSELNVNALLLGDSALYLCASSFLGTGELFFGEGSRLTVL.

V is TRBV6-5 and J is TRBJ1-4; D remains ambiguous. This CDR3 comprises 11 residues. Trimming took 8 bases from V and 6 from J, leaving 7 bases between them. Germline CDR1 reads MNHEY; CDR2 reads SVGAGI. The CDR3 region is CASSAYEKLFF. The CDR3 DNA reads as TGTGCCAGCTCCGCTTATGAAAAACTGTTTTTT.

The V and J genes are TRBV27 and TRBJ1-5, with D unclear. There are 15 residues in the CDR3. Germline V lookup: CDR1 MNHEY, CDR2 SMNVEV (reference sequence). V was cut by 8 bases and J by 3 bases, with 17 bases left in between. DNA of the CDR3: TGTGCCAGCGCGGCGACGGGGAGTGCCAATCAGCCCCAGCATTTT. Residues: CASAATGSANQPQHF.